This is a list of T cell receptor beta chains from one sample in a study of T-cell reconstitution after alpha-beta-depleted transplantation in children. MiXCR was run by TCRdb on the PCR reads, yielding one entry per CDR3 protein. The table shows 100,000 or so distinct CDR3 sequences, with 20% to 25% occurring only once. The starting material was PBMCs, obtained before TCRalphabeta/CD19-depleted stem cell transplant. Receptor source: a boy between 2 and 10 years old with acute lymphoblastic leukemia, due to receive a stem cell transplant. The CDR3 runs from the conserved cysteine through the conserved F or W. D genes are given only for firm matches. The size of a clone is reported for some rows only, either as once, few or many, or as a class for expanded clones.

>-|TRBJ1-4|TRBV28|-
CASSPSLDEKLFF
TGTGCCAGCAGTCCTTCCCTCGATGAAAAACTGTTTTTT
>TRBD1|TRBJ2-1|TRBV3-1|few
CASSRDRGYNEQFF
TGTGCCAGCAGCCGGGACAGGGGGTACAATGAGCAGTTCTTC
>-|TRBJ2-1|TRBV5-1|-
CASSLDLRRSYNEQFF
TGCGCCAGCAGCTTGGATCTGCGGAGGAGCTACAATGAGCAGTTCTTC
>TRBD2|TRBJ2-3|TRBV28|few
CASSSLAEQYF
TGTGCCAGCAGTTCACTAGCGGAGCAGTATTTT
>-|TRBJ2-7|TRBV28|-
CASSQPGPSEQYF
TGTGCCAGCAGCCAGCCCGGACCCAGCGAGCAGTACTTC
>TRBD1|TRBJ2-2|TRBV12-3/TRBV12-4|few
CASSPGDSAGELFF
TGTGCCAGCAGTCCCGGGGACAGTGCCGGGGAGCTGTTTTTT
>-|TRBJ1-1|TRBV29-1|few
CSGLDRSGDTEAFF
TGCAGCGGCCTCGACAGGTCGGGGGACACTGAAGCTTTCTTT
>TRBD2|TRBJ2-1|TRBV11-2|-
CASSSGLEQNEQFF
TGTGCCAGCAGTTCGGGACTAGAACAGAATGAGCAGTTCTTC
>-|TRBJ2-3|TRBV28|-
CASSSQTISTDTQYF
TGTGCCAGCAGTTCCCAGACAATCAGCACAGATACGCAGTATTTT
>TRBD2|TRBJ2-2|TRBV12-3/TRBV12-4|few
CASTSREGYAELFF
TGTGCCAGCACCAGTAGGGAGGGATATGCCGAGCTGTTTTTT
>-|TRBJ2-7|TRBV5-4|-
CASSLGDPQSYEQYF
TGTGCCAGCAGCTTGGGGGACCCCCAGTCCTACGAGCAGTACTTC
>-|TRBJ2-6|TRBV28|few
CASSWRSGANVLTF
TGTGCCAGCAGTTGGCGCTCTGGGGCCAACGTCCTGACTTTC
>TRBD1|TRBJ2-7|TRBV12-3/TRBV12-4|-
CASSPGQGVEQYF
TGTGCCAGCAGTCCGGGACAGGGCGTCGAGCAGTACTTC
>-|TRBJ2-3|TRBV20-1|-
CSAEFRGGNTDTQYF
TGCAGTGCTGAGTTTCGCGGAGGAAACACAGATACGCAGTATTTT